These 26 T cell receptor beta chains came from one sample sequenced in a study of a mutant IDH1 vaccine in newly diagnosed glioma. Only in-frame clones appear in the TCRdb table, and some are missing; sequencing was by immunoSEQ multiplex PCR. The sample contains tens of thousands of clones, about 87% of which appear only once. Time point denoted: week 23, last vaccination. With topical imiquimod, each dose of the vaccine consisted of 300 ug of mutant IDH1 20-mer peptide. For these receptors, no antigen is known. This material consisted of PBMCs, taken from a glioma patient whose treatment included an IDH1 peptide vaccine. The receptors were sampled from a young man with glioma.

The chain couples TRBV7-8 to TRBJ2-3; 7 bases are shared with TRBD2. J gave up 6 bases and V 0 bases, and 0 bases lay outside the gene matches. The CDR3 length is 13 residues. The germline V gene encodes CDR1 SGHVS and CDR2 FQNEAQ. CDR3 region: CASSLAGGDTQYF. The CDR3 region has the DNA TGTGCCAGCAGCTTAGCGGGGGGGGATACGCAGTATTTT.

This clone was observed a handful of times. This rearrangement joins TRBV19 to TRBJ1-4; D is unresolved. The CDR3 is 14 residues long. V lost 3 bases and J 6 bases, leaving 11 bases between the germline ends. Germline V CDR1 and CDR2: LNHDA, SQIVND (reference sequence). CDR3 sequence (DNA): TGTGCCAGTAGTATCCTGGGATGGGATGAAAAACTGTTTTTT. It codes for CASSILGWDEKLFF. The whole variable domain, remainder taken from reference TRBV19 and TRBJ1-4, is DGGITQSPKYLFRKEGQNVTLSCEQNLNHDAMYWYRQDPGQGLRLIYYSQIVNDFQKGDIAEGYSVSREKKESFPLTVTSAQKNPTAFYLCASSILGWDEKLFFGSGTQLSVL.

The V and J genes are TRBV9 and TRBJ1-2, with TRBD1 as a possible D gene (5 bases). The CDR3 is 15 residues long. V dropped 0 bases and J dropped 4 bases, with 13 bases sitting between them. Germline loops: CDR1 SGDLS, CDR2 YYNGEE. The CDR3: CASSVAAQGPYGYTF. The CDR3 DNA reads as TGTGCCAGCAGCGTAGCCGCCCAGGGACCCTATGGCTACACCTTC.

This chain links TRBV4-1 with TRBJ2-7, with D possibly being TRBD2 (6 bases). V was pared by 2 bases and J by 4 bases, with 15 bases between. This CDR3 has 15 amino acids. Germline lookup yields CDR1 MGHRA and CDR2 YSYEKL. The CDR3 loop reads CASSQQRVSRYEQYF. The DNA for the CDR3 is TGCGCCAGCAGCCAACAGCGGGTTTCTAGGTACGAGCAGTACTTC.

The rearrangement joins TRBV9 to TRBJ1-1, with 8 bases that match TRBD1. Germline V gene data show CDR1 as SGDLS and CDR2 as YYNGEE. Trimming cost V 4 bases and J 7 bases; bases outside gene matches: 9. The CDR3 spans 14 residues. The CDR3 region has the DNA TGTGCCAGCAGCCCGCCGGACAGGGTGGGTGAAGCTTTCTTT. The encoded protein is CASSPPDRVGEAFF. Together with reference TRBV9 and TRBJ1-1, the CDR3 gives the full variable domain: DSGVTQTPKHLITATGQRVTLRCSPRSGDLSVYWYQQSLDQGLQFLIQYYNGEERAKGNILERFSAQQFPDLHSELNLSSLELGDSALYFCASSPPDRVGEAFFGQGTRLTVV.

The chain employs TRBV9 and TRBJ2-3; D is ambiguous. Trimming removed 1 base at V and 1 base at J, with 7 bases between. CDR1 SGDLS and CDR2 YYNGEE come from the germline V gene. The CDR3 consists of 14 residues. CDR3 sequence reads: CASSVSTGTDTQYF. The CDR3 nucleotides are TGTGCCAGCAGCGTATCCACCGGCACAGATACGCAGTATTTT. Full variable domain (rest looked up from reference TRBV9 and TRBJ2-3): DSGVTQTPKHLITATGQRVTLRCSPRSGDLSVYWYQQSLDQGLQFLIQYYNGEERAKGNILERFSAQQFPDLHSELNLSSLELGDSALYFCASSVSTGTDTQYFGPGTRLTVL.

The chain couples TRBV6-1 to TRBJ2-5; no clear D. The CDR3 totals 13 residues. V was shortened by 2 bases and J by 2 bases, with 6 bases between the two germline ends. Germline V gene data show CDR1 as MNHNS and CDR2 as SASEGT. CDR3 amino acids: CASSEQKQETQYF. The CDR3 DNA reads as TGTGCCAGCAGTGAACAGAAACAAGAGACCCAGTACTTC.

The J gene is TRBJ2-1, the V gene TRBV4-3; 9 bases line up with TRBD1. The J segment lost 9 bases and the V segment lost 1 base, leaving 7 bases of the junction unmatched. Germline V CDR1 and CDR2: LGHNA, YSLEER. The CDR3 has 15 residues. In nucleotides, the CDR3 is TGCGCCAGCAGCCAAGTTGACAGGGGGGGCGTTGAGCAGTTCTTC. This sequence encodes CASSQVDRGGVEQFF.

The chain combines TRBV5-1 with TRBJ1-1; D unresolved. The V gene's germline CDR1 is SGHRS and CDR2 YFSETQ. The CDR3 loop spans 13 amino acids. V lost 0 bases, J lost 8 bases, and 11 bases lay in between. CDR3 sequence: CASSLVGGLEAFF. CDR3 nucleotide sequence: TGCGCCAGCAGCTTGGTTGGAGGATTAGAAGCTTTCTTT. Using reference TRBV5-1 and TRBJ1-1 for the parts outside the CDR3, the full variable domain is KAGVTQTPRYLIKTRGQQVTLSCSPISGHRSVSWYQQTPGQGLQFLFEYFSETQRNKGNFPGRFSGRQFSNSRSEMNVSTLELGDSALYLCASSLVGGLEAFFGQGTRLTVV.

This clone showed up just once. The chain carries TRBV18 and TRBJ2-7, with TRBD1 matching over 8 bases. Germline V gives CDR1 KGHSH, CDR2 LQKENI. With V trimmed by 0 bases and J by 7 bases, 11 bases remained unmatched. The CDR3 length is 16 residues. The CDR3, as DNA: TGTGCCAGCTCACCACCGTTTCAGGGGGCGAATGGAGAGCAGTACTTC. Translation gives CASSPPFQGANGEQYF.

V gene TRBV4-1 combines with J gene TRBJ2-1; 10 nucleotides line up with TRBD2. Germline CDR1 MGHRA, CDR2 YSYEKL. With V trimmed by 3 bases and J by 4 bases, 6 bases remained unmatched. The CDR3 contains 16 residues. The CDR3: CASSHPASGSYNEQFF. The CDR3 DNA is TGCGCCAGCAGCCATCCTGCTAGCGGGAGTTACAATGAGCAGTTCTTC.

The rearrangement links TRBV27 to TRBJ2-7, with 7 bases fitting TRBD1. Per the germline V gene, CDR1 is MNHEY and CDR2 is SMNVEV (reference sequence). The CDR3 length is 14 residues. After removal of 5 bases from V and 2 bases from J, the junction contained 6 bases not matched to a gene. CDR3 protein: CASSHNGQAYEQYF. CDR3 sequence (DNA): TGTGCCAGCAGTCATAATGGACAGGCCTACGAGCAGTACTTC.

The chain uses TRBV9 and TRBJ2-5; 9 nucleotides match TRBD2. The CDR3 spans 15 residues. The ends lost 4 bases at V and 1 base at J; junction bases unmatched: 5. The germline CDR1 and CDR2 sequences are SGDLS and YYNGEE. CDR3 protein: CASSPYSGSQETQYF. CDR3 DNA sequence: TGTGCCAGCAGCCCGTATAGCGGGAGCCAAGAGACCCAGTACTTC.

This clone was observed a single time. The CDR3 spells CASSIPGLAYDEQFF. In nucleotides, the CDR3 is TGTGCCAGTAGTATCCCGGGACTAGCGTACGATGAGCAGTTCTTC. The genes are TRBV19 and TRBJ2-1; 10 bases match TRBD2. The V segment lost 3 bases and the J segment 8 bases; nucleotides outside the gene matches: 7. Germline lookup yields CDR1 LNHDA and CDR2 SQIVND (reference sequence). This CDR3 has 15 residues. The full variable domain, completed using reference TRBV19 and TRBJ2-1, is DGGITQSPKYLFRKEGQNVTLSCEQNLNHDAMYWYRQDPGQGLRLIYYSQIVNDFQKGDIAEGYSVSREKKESFPLTVTSAQKNPTAFYLCASSIPGLAYDEQFFGPGTRLTVL.

V gene TRBV6-5 combines with J gene TRBJ2-3; D gene uncertain. V gave up 5 bases and J gave up 2 bases, with 8 bases separating them. Looked up from germline, CDR1 is MNHEY and CDR2 is SVGAGI. The CDR3 runs to 13 residues. Written as DNA, the CDR3 is TGTGCCAGCAGTCCCGGATTCACAGATACGCAGTATTTT. Residues: CASSPGFTDTQYF.

The V gene is TRBV6-1, the J gene TRBJ1-5; D remains unclear. Germline V gives CDR1 MNHNS, CDR2 SASEGT. This CDR3 is 14 amino acids long. V lost 6 bases and J 0 bases, leaving 9 bases between the germline ends. The CDR3 loop reads CASRRLDSNQPQHF. For the CDR3, the DNA is TGTGCCAGCAGGCGACTTGATAGCAATCAGCCCCAGCATTTT.

The CDR3 loop is CASSLYREGNQPQHF. The CDR3, as DNA: TGTGCCAGCAGTTTATACAGGGAAGGCAATCAGCCCCAGCATTTT. This chain uses TRBV28 with TRBJ1-5; D may be TRBD1 (6 bases). Trimming pared 1 base from V and 2 bases from J, leaving 9 bases between. Germline CDR1 reads MDHEN; CDR2 reads SYDVKM. The CDR3 is made up of 15 amino acids.

The rearrangement joins TRBV19 to TRBJ2-7, with 10 bases aligning to TRBD2. Germline V gives CDR1 LNHDA, CDR2 SQIVND (reference sequence). The CDR3 spans 16 residues. V trimming: 4 bases; J trimming: 2 bases; junction bases outside the gene matches: 8. The CDR3 region has the DNA TGTGCCAGTAGTAGTCGGGCTAGCGGGAGTGCCTACGAGCAGTACTTC. It encodes CASSSRASGSAYEQYF.

The chain joins TRBV5-1 to TRBJ2-7; 9 positions match TRBD2. Germline lookup yields CDR1 SGHRS and CDR2 YFSETQ. This CDR3 is 15 amino acids long. Trimming cost V 2 bases and J 3 bases; bases outside gene matches: 6. The CDR3 DNA reads as TGCGCCAGCAGCTTCGGGCGGGGGGGCCTCTACGAGCAGTACTTC. This encodes CASSFGRGGLYEQYF.

The genes are TRBV30 and TRBJ2-7; D remains ambiguous. From germline, CDR1 is GTSNPN and CDR2 SVGIG (reference sequence). This CDR3 contains 13 residues. V dropped 0 bases and J dropped 0 bases, with 6 bases sitting between them. The CDR3 nucleotides are TGTGCCTGGAGTGTGGGAACCTCCTACGAGCAGTACTTC. Translation gives CAWSVGTSYEQYF.

The chain links TRBV5-1 to TRBJ2-3; the match to TRBD2 covers 12 bases. The V segment lost 0 bases and the J segment 1 base; nucleotides outside the gene matches: 9. In germline, CDR1 is SGHRS, CDR2 YFSETQ. This CDR3 spans 19 amino acids. CDR3 sequence: CASSLGRALAGGGTDTQYF. Written as DNA, the CDR3 is TGCGCCAGCAGCTTGGGCCGGGCCCTAGCGGGAGGGGGCACAGATACGCAGTATTTT. Full variable domain (remainder filled in from reference TRBV5-1 and TRBJ2-3): KAGVTQTPRYLIKTRGQQVTLSCSPISGHRSVSWYQQTPGQGLQFLFEYFSETQRNKGNFPGRFSGRQFSNSRSEMNVSTLELGDSALYLCASSLGRALAGGGTDTQYFGPGTRLTVL.

Note on this clone: Other nucleotide sequences from this sample produce the same CDR3. V usage is TRBV28 and J usage is TRBJ1-5; TRBD1 aligns across 9 bases. This CDR3 is 15 amino acids long. J gave up 4 bases and V 5 bases, and 6 bases lay outside the gene matches. Per germline, CDR1 MDHEN and CDR2 SYDVKM. CDR3 DNA sequence: TGTGCCAGCAGTCTTATACAGGGGGCAAATCAGCCCCAGCATTTT. Translation gives CASSLIQGANQPQHF.

The genes are TRBV27 and TRBJ1-2; 7 bases match TRBD1. Germline-derived CDR1 and CDR2 are MNHEY and SMNVEV (reference sequence). This CDR3 has 13 residues. V lost 2 bases and J lost 8; bases outside the gene matches: 5. CDR3 protein: CASSLRTGRGYTF. CDR3 sequence (DNA): TGTGCCAGCAGTTTAAGGACAGGTCGGGGCTACACCTTC.

The J gene is TRBJ2-7, the V gene TRBV9; D is perhaps TRBD2 (5 bases). Germline values: CDR1 SGDLS, CDR2 YYNGEE. V was shortened by 0 bases and J by 6 bases, with 13 bases between the two germline ends. There are 14 residues in the CDR3. The CDR3: CASSVAPEAIEQYF. DNA for the CDR3: TGTGCCAGCAGCGTAGCTCCGGAGGCCATCGAGCAGTACTTC.

This clone has more than one count but fewer than ten. The chain recombines TRBV30 with TRBJ2-7; perhaps D is TRBD1 or TRBD2 (6 bases each). Germline V gene data show CDR1 as GTSNPN and CDR2 as SVGIG (reference sequence). CDR3 size: 11 residues. The germline V and J ends were trimmed by 8 bases and 0 bases, with 8 bases remaining between them. The CDR3 loop is CAGGRSYEQYF. CDR3 bases: TGTGCCGGGGGGCGCTCCTACGAGCAGTACTTC.

This chain connects TRBV30 to TRBJ2-3; D is ambiguous. Trimming removed 0 bases at V and 0 bases at J, with 7 bases between. This CDR3 is built from 14 residues. The germline CDR1 and CDR2 sequences are GTSNPN and SVGIG (reference sequence). CDR3 residues: CAWSVLSSTDTQYF. CDR3 nucleotide sequence: TGTGCCTGGAGTGTACTGTCCAGCACAGATACGCAGTATTTT.